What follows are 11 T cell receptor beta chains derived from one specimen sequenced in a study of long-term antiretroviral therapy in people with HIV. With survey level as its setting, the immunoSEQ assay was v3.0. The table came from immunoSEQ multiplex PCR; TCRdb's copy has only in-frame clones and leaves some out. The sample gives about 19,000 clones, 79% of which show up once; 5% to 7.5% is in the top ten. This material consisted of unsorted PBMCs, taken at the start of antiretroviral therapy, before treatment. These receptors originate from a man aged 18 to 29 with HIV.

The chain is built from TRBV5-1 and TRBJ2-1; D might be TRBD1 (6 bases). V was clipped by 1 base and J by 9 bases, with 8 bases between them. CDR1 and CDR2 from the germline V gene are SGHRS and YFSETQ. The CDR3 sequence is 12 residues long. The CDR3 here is CASSLTGTEQFF. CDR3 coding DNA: TGCGCCAGCAGCTTGACAGGGACTGAGCAGTTCTTC.

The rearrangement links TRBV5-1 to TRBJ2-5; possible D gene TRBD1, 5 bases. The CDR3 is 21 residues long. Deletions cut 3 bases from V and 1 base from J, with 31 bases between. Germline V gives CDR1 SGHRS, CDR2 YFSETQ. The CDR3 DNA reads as TGCGCCAGCAGCTGGGCGACAGATGCGAAGGACCCCGTTACTCCCCAAGAGACCCAGTACTTC. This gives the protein CASSWATDAKDPVTPQETQYF.

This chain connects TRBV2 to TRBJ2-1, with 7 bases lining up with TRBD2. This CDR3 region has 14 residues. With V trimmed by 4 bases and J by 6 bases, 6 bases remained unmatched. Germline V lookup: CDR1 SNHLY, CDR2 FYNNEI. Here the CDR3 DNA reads TGTGCCAGCAGTGCTCGGGACTACTCCAATGAGCAGTTCTTC. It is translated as CASSARDYSNEQFF.

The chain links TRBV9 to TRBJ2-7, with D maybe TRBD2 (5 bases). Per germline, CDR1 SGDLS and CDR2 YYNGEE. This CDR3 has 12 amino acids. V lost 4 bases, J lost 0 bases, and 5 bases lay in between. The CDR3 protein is CASSRDSYEQYF. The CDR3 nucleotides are TGTGCCAGCAGCCGGGACTCCTACGAGCAGTACTTC.

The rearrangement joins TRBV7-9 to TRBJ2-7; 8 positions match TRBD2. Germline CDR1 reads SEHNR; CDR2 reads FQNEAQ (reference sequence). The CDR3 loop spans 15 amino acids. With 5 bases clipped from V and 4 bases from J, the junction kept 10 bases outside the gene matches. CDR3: CASSTPAGGEYEQYF. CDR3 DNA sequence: TGTGCCAGCAGCACTCCCGCGGGGGGCGAGTACGAGCAGTACTTC.

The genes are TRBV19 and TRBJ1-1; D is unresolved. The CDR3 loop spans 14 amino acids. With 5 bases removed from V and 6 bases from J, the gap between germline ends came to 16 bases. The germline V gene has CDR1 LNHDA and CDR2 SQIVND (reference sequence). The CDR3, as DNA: TGTGCCAGTAGTCTTGAAGGCCGAGCCCCTGAAGCTTTCTTT. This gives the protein CASSLEGRAPEAFF.

CDR3 in DNA: TGTGCCAGCAGCCCGAGACTAGCGGGAGGGCTCAGTGAGCAGTTCTTC. It encodes CASSPRLAGGLSEQFF. The genes are TRBV7-9 and TRBJ2-1, with 14 nucleotides matching TRBD2. J was trimmed by 9 bases and V by 5 bases; bases with no gene match: 9. The CDR3 runs to 16 residues. Germline CDR1 is SEHNR and CDR2 is FQNEAQ (reference sequence). The whole variable domain, filled in from reference TRBV7-9 and TRBJ2-1, reads DTGVSQNPRHKITKRGQNVTFRCDPISEHNRLYWYRQTLGQGPEFLTYFQNEAQLEKSRLLSDRFSAERPKGSFSTLEIQRTEQGDSAMYLCASSPRLAGGLSEQFFGPGTRLTVL.

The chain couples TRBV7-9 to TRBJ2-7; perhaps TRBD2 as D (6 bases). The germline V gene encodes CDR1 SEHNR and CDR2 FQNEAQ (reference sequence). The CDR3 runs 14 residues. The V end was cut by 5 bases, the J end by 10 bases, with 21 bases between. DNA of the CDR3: TGTGCCAGCAGCCTCGCACTAGCAGTGAGCGTCCAGTACTTC. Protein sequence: CASSLALAVSVQYF.

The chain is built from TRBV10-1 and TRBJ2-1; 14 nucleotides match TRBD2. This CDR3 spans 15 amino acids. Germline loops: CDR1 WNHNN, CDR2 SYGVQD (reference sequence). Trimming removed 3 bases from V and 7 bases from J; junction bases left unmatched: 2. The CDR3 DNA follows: TGCGCCAGCAGTGAAGGGACTAGCGGGAGTAATGAGCAGTTCTTC. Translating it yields CASSEGTSGSNEQFF.

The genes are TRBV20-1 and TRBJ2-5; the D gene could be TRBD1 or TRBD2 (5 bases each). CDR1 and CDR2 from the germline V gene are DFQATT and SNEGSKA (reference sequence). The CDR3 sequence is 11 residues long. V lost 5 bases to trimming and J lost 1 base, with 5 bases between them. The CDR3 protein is CSAGTQETQYF. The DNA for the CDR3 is TGCAGTGCTGGGACCCAAGAGACCCAGTACTTC.

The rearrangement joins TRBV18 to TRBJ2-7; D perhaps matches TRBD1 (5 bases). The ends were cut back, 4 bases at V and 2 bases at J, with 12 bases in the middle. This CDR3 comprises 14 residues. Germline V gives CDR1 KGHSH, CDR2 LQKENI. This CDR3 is CASSRDRGTYEQYF. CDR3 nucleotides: TGTGCCAGCTCACGCGATAGGGGTACCTACGAGCAGTACTTC.